The next 15 T cell receptor beta chains were all read from a single sample in a study of read filtering for tumor transcriptome and immune sequencing. This library used roughly 430 ng RNA and molecular barcoded adaptors spanning alpha/delta and beta/gamma chains. TCRdb fed the reads into MiXCR, producing one record per CDR3 protein. The sample lists approximately 58,000 distinct CDR3 sequences, less than 25% occurring once. Sequenced material: a population of CD138-negative cells sorted from bone marrow. The receptors here all came from a donor over 35 with multiple myeloma.

The rearrangement links TRBV29-1 to TRBJ1-2; D remains ambiguous. The germline V and J ends were trimmed by 6 bases and 6 bases, with 2 bases remaining between them. Germline V gene lookup returns CDR1 SQVTM and CDR2 ANQGSEA. The CDR3 covers 8 residues. CDR3 DNA: TGCAGCGTGGATGGCTACACCTTC. It specifies CSVDGYTF.

This clonotype was seen ten or more times. The genes are TRBV11-3 and TRBJ2-5; 11 bases map to TRBD1. Losses at the gene ends were 5 bases for V and 5 bases for J; bases not matched to a gene: 10. This CDR3 is 16 amino acids long. CDR1 and CDR2 (germline): SGHNT, YENEEA. CDR3 sequence: CASSRRTGGMEETQYF. DNA for the CDR3: TGTGCCAGCAGCAGAAGGACAGGGGGCATGGAGGAGACCCAGTACTTC.

Turning to this clonotype: A much larger clonotype is one base distant, so this may be a read error. No DNA is shown, since the ends of the CDR3 on it are uncertain; the CDR3 is the one TCRdb lists. The CDR3: CASSPVGTGADERYF. The chain combines TRBV11-2 with TRBJ2-7; no DNA check was done on the table's D call, TRBD1. Looked up from germline, CDR1 is SGHAT and CDR2 is FQNNGV. The CDR3 sequence runs 15 residues, both termini included.

This clonotype is categorized as medium-sized (0.01 to 0.1%). The J gene is TRBJ2-1, the V gene TRBV5-1, with 8 bases that match TRBD2. The CDR3 spans 14 residues. Germline-derived CDR1 and CDR2 are SGHRS and YFSETQ. Losses at the gene ends were 8 bases for V and 4 bases for J; bases not matched to a gene: 8. In DNA form, the CDR3 reads TGCGCCAGTAGAATAGCGGGGCCATACAATGAGCAGTTCTTC. This codes for CASRIAGPYNEQFF.

The genes are TRBV6-2 or TRBV6-3 and TRBJ1-5; possible D gene TRBD1, 6 bases. Germline V gives CDR1 MNHEY, CDR2 SVGEGT. The CDR3 has 12 amino acids. V shed 8 bases and J shed 4 bases, with 9 bases lying between them. For the CDR3, the DNA is TGTGCCAGCCAGGACAGTAATCAGCCCCAGCATTTT. Protein sequence: CASQDSNQPQHF.

This clonotype was recorded a few times. The chain has TRBV20-1 and TRBJ2-7; 8 positions match TRBD2. The length of the CDR3 is 14 residues. V lost 6 bases to trimming and J lost 3 bases; unmatched junction nucleotides: 10. In germline, CDR1 is DFQATT, CDR2 SNEGSKA (reference sequence). The CDR3 coding sequence is TGCAGTGCCCACAAGCGGGAGTTTGTCTACGAGCAGTACTTC. Amino acid sequence: CSAHKREFVYEQYF.

This clonotype appeared many times. The chain carries TRBV29-1 and TRBJ2-7, with a tentative D call TRBD2 (5 bases). The length of the CDR3 is 14 residues. Germline lookup yields CDR1 SQVTM and CDR2 ANQGSEA. Trimming pared 6 bases from V and 2 bases from J, leaving 17 bases between. The CDR3 is CSVAGSQSTYEQYF. Written as DNA, the CDR3 is TGCAGCGTGGCTGGGAGTCAGAGCACCTACGAGCAGTACTTC.

This clonotype has more than one count but fewer than ten. A much more abundant neighbour one base away suggests this may be a read error. The rearrangement links TRBV6-6 to TRBJ2-5; weak D call: TRBD2 (5 bases). Trimming stripped 7 bases from V and 0 bases from J, with 12 bases between. There are 14 residues in the CDR3. CDR1 and CDR2 from the germline V gene are MNHNY and SVGAGI (reference sequence). The CDR3: CASTRGSHQETQYF. The CDR3 DNA reads as TGTGCCAGCACCCGGGGTAGCCACCAAGAGACCCAGTACTTC.

For this clonotype: This likely reflects a read error, since a far larger clone is one base away. Lacking the conserved final phenylalanine or tryptophan, this CDR3 likely reflects a read error. V gene TRBV6-5 combines with J gene TRBJ1-1; TRBD1 might be the D (5 bases). The CDR3 length is 14 residues. CDR1 is MNHEY and CDR2 is SVGAGI in the germline V gene. The V end lost 2 bases, the J end lost 2 bases, and 9 bases lay between the germline ends. The CDR3 here is CASSYPGHNTEAFY. The DNA of the CDR3 is TGTGCCAGCAGTTACCCCGGACATAACACTGAAGCTTTCTAT.

The sample holds many counts of this clonotype. The V and J genes are TRBV2 and TRBJ1-1; D remains unclear. With 4 bases removed from V and 0 bases from J, the gap between germline ends came to 6 bases. Germline CDR1 is SNHLY and CDR2 is FYNNEI. This CDR3 has 13 residues. The CDR3, as DNA: TGTGCCAGCAGTGGCCAGCTGAACACTGAAGCTTTCTTT. It codes for CASSGQLNTEAFF.

Many counts were recorded for this clonotype. This chain links TRBV28 with TRBJ2-1, with 7 bases identical to TRBD2. Per the germline V gene, CDR1 is MDHEN and CDR2 is SYDVKM. The CDR3 covers 16 residues. Trimming took 7 bases from V and 2 from J; bases not matched to a gene: 11. As DNA, the CDR3 is TGTGCCAGCACCCCTGTTCGGGACTATGCCTACAATGAGCAGTTCTTC. It yields the protein CASTPVRDYAYNEQFF.

Concerning this clonotype itself: A much larger clone lies one base from this, so it may be a read error. The chain is built from TRBV28 and TRBJ2-5; D is unclear. Germline-derived CDR1 and CDR2 are MDHEN and SYDVKM. The V and J ends lost 8 bases and 5 bases respectively, with 15 bases between them. The CDR3 extends over 13 amino acids. The CDR3 region is CASGSPGSETQYF. The CDR3 region has the DNA TGTGCCAGCGGTTCGCCGGGCTCTGAGACCCAGTACTTC. Using reference TRBV28 and TRBJ2-5 for the parts outside the CDR3, the full variable domain is DVKVTQSSRYLVKRTGEKVFLECVQDMDHENMFWYRQDPGLGLRLIYFSYDVKMKEKGDIPEGYSVSREKKERFSLILESASTNQTSMYLCASGSPGSETQYFGPGTRLLVL.

The sample holds many counts of this clonotype. The chain combines TRBV7-9 with TRBJ1-2; the D is unclear. The CDR3 totals 12 residues. The V end was cut by 2 bases, the J end by 2 bases, with 3 bases between. Germline V gene data show CDR1 as SEHNR and CDR2 as FQNEAQ (reference sequence). CDR3: CASSLINYGYTF. The CDR3, as DNA: TGTGCCAGCAGCTTAATCAACTATGGCTACACCTTC.

This clonotype was seen only a few times. This chain links TRBV28 with TRBJ2-7, with unresolved D. The CDR3 is 15 amino acids. The germline V and J ends were trimmed by 2 bases and 7 bases, with 18 bases remaining between them. Germline V gene data show CDR1 as MDHEN and CDR2 as SYDVKM. The CDR3 region has the DNA TGTGCCAGCAGTTTACAGGTCTATGTCGAGTCGGAGCAGTACTTC. Translating gives CASSLQVYVESEQYF.

The chain links TRBV20-1 to TRBJ2-1, with a possible D match to TRBD2 (6 bases). The germline V and J ends were trimmed by 3 bases and 8 bases, with 17 bases remaining between them. This CDR3 comprises 14 residues. Germline V gene lookup returns CDR1 DFQATT and CDR2 SNEGSKA (reference sequence). CDR3 in amino acids: CSASRLGARDEQFF. Here the CDR3 DNA reads TGCAGTGCTAGCAGACTAGGAGCCAGGGATGAGCAGTTCTTC.